Sequencing of this T cell receptor beta chain was carried out in a study of blood T cell repertoires in COVID-19. Looking at the study overall: Sources were T cells, B-cell-depleted T cells, or PBMCs; the material itself was cDNA or gDNA.

Trimming cost V 0 bases and J 2 bases; bases outside gene matches: 5. Germline V gives CDR1 SGHVS, CDR2 FNYEAQ. The CDR3 has 16 amino acids. The repertoire was sequenced with immunoSEQ multiplex PCR; TCRdb's copy has only in-frame clones and lacks some. The sample records about 140,000 clones, more than 80% being singletons. Across about two dozen US areas, participants ranged in age from about 18 to 100 years. Two negative PCRs, clearance, or symptom resolution were required of recovered Cohort 3 donors. The chain is built from TRBV7-6 and TRBJ2-3; TRBD2 matches at 7 bases. The material sequenced was PBMCs or T cells enriched from blood (not recorded which). The receptor comes from a man over 45 who had recovered from COVID-19. The CDR3: CASSLAGGRPTDTQYF. CDR3 bases: TGTGCCAGCAGCTTAGCGGGAGGGCGCCCCACAGATACGCAGTATTTT.